Listed here are 17 T cell receptor beta chains from one sample, sequenced in a study of shared clonotypes between healthy human individuals (dated by TCRdb to the early 2020s). Libraries were constructed by the immunoSEQ multiplex PCR assay. Sourced from immuneACCESS, this table was stored by TCRdb with only in-frame sequences that have V and J called. A share of the clones is absent; for the studies checked, an unresolved V gene accounts for under half, and the remainder has no known explanation. This sample comprises about 2,500,000 clones, around nine tenths of them detected only once. Of the sample, around 0.14% falls within the top ten clones. Material: naive CD4+ T cells sorted from blood. The meaning of the sample's cell subset or site label: CD45RA+ positively selected. These receptors all stem from a man aged 18 to 29 in good health.

The chain employs TRBV7-9 and TRBJ1-2; maybe TRBD1 (6 bases). The CDR3 runs to 13 residues. V lost 5 bases, J lost 7 bases, and 14 bases lay in between. Germline lookup yields CDR1 SEHNR and CDR2 FQNEAQ (reference sequence). CDR3 sequence (DNA): TGTGCCAGCAGCCTCCGGGACATGCGTGGCTACACCTTC. Encoded protein: CASSLRDMRGYTF.

This clone turned up a few times. This chain joins TRBV19 and TRBJ1-1, with D hard to call. V was clipped by 3 bases and J by 4 bases, with 15 bases between them. Germline lookup yields CDR1 LNHDA and CDR2 SQIVND (reference sequence). The CDR3 extends over 15 amino acids. CDR3 sequence: CASSIDPLRPTEAFF. CDR3 DNA sequence: TGTGCCAGTAGTATTGACCCTCTGAGGCCCACTGAAGCTTTCTTT.

The rearrangement links TRBV4-1 to TRBJ2-5; 7 nucleotides agree with TRBD1. Germline-derived CDR1 and CDR2 are MGHRA and YSYEKL. This CDR3 is 15 amino acids long. Trimming cost V 2 bases and J 4 bases; bases outside gene matches: 7. The CDR3 sequence: CASSQKMTGLETQYF. The DNA for the CDR3 is TGCGCCAGCAGCCAAAAGATGACAGGGCTAGAGACCCAGTACTTC.

The CDR3 nucleotides read TGTGCCATCAGTTCTCGAGCGGGAGCCTACAATGAGCAGTTCTTC. It specifies CAISSRAGAYNEQFF. The chain couples TRBV10-3 to TRBJ2-1; 8 bases are shared with TRBD2. V lost 5 bases and J lost 2; bases outside the gene matches: 5. The CDR3 spans 15 residues. The germline V gene encodes CDR1 ENHRY and CDR2 SYGVKD.

The chain uses TRBV7-2 and TRBJ2-7; 9 bases are a match to TRBD2. The CDR3 spans 15 residues. V lost 6 bases, J lost 5 bases, and 11 bases stayed unmatched. The germline gives CDR1 SGHTA, CDR2 FQGNSA. DNA for the CDR3: TGTGCCAGCAGTAGGGGTAGCGGGAGTTCCCACGAGCAGTACTTC. It is translated as CASSRGSGSSHEQYF. The full variable domain, its missing parts supplied by reference TRBV7-2 and TRBJ2-7, is GAGVSQSPSNKVTEKGKDVELRCDPISGHTALYWYRQSLGQGLEFLIYFQGNSAPDKSGLPSDRFSAERTGGSVSTLTIQRTQQEDSAVYLCASSRGSGSSHEQYFGPGTRLTVT.

The rearrangement links TRBV7-3 to TRBJ2-7; 7 positions agree with TRBD2. The V gene's germline CDR1 is SGHTA and CDR2 FQGTGA. This CDR3 spans 15 amino acids. V was clipped by 11 bases and J by 0 bases; unmatched bases: 13. The CDR3 bases are TGTGCCCCCCTGGGCGGGGGACTAAGCTCCTACGAGCAGTACTTC. This gives the protein CAPLGGGLSSYEQYF.

The J gene is TRBJ2-5, the V gene TRBV5-1, with 7 nucleotides matching TRBD1. Germline V lookup: CDR1 SGHRS, CDR2 YFSETQ. Losses at the gene ends were 2 bases for V and 10 bases for J; bases not matched to a gene: 5. This CDR3 has 12 amino acids. In nucleotides, the CDR3 is TGCGCCAGCAGCTTACAGGGGCGCGACCAGTACTTC. Amino acid sequence: CASSLQGRDQYF. Full variable domain (outside the CDR3, taken from reference TRBV5-1 and TRBJ2-5): KAGVTQTPRYLIKTRGQQVTLSCSPISGHRSVSWYQQTPGQGLQFLFEYFSETQRNKGNFPGRFSGRQFSNSRSEMNVSTLELGDSALYLCASSLQGRDQYFGPGTRLLVL.

The chain links TRBV5-1 to TRBJ2-2, with 12 bases lining up with TRBD2. CDR1 and CDR2 from the germline V gene are SGHRS and YFSETQ. After removal of 2 bases from V and 0 bases from J, the junction contained 2 bases not matched to a gene. The CDR3 runs 17 residues. This CDR3 reads CASSFTSGGTNTGELFF. Here the CDR3 DNA reads TGCGCCAGCAGCTTTACTAGCGGGGGGACGAACACCGGGGAGCTGTTTTTT.

This rearrangement joins TRBV11-2 to TRBJ2-7, with 8 bases that match TRBD2. Germline assignment: CDR1 SGHAT and CDR2 FQNNGV. The ends lost 1 base at V and 0 bases at J; junction bases unmatched: 8. The CDR3 loop spans 17 amino acids. CDR3 coding DNA: TGTGCCAGCAGCTTAGCACTAGCGGCCCTCCTCTCCTACGAGCAGTACTTC. It specifies CASSLALAALLSYEQYF.

For this clone: This specimen includes other DNA sequences encoding the same CDR3. The chain joins TRBV18 to TRBJ1-1; D uncertain. Trimming stripped 1 base from V and 3 bases from J, with 6 bases between. The CDR3 covers 13 residues. The germline V gene encodes CDR1 KGHSH and CDR2 LQKENI. This CDR3 is CASSPLLDTEAFF. In DNA form, the CDR3 reads TGTGCCAGCTCACCACTACTTGACACTGAAGCTTTCTTT. Filled out from reference TRBV18 and TRBJ1-1, the complete variable domain reads NAGVMQNPRHLVRRRGQEARLRCSPMKGHSHVYWYRQLPEEGLKFMVYLQKENIIDESGMPKERFSAEFPKEGPSILRIQQVVRGDSAAYFCASSPLLDTEAFFGQGTRLTVV.

Worth noting for this clone: The same CDR3 arises from other DNA sequences in this sample as well. This chain links TRBV9 with TRBJ2-3; D uncertain. V dropped 0 bases and J dropped 2 bases, with 4 bases sitting between them. Germline-derived CDR1 and CDR2 are SGDLS and YYNGEE. The CDR3 length is 13 residues. The CDR3 bases are TGTGCCAGCAGCGTAGCATTCACAGATACGCAGTATTTT. Its translation is CASSVAFTDTQYF.

The rearrangement joins TRBV30 to TRBJ2-1; no clear D gene. The CDR3 extends over 14 amino acids. Trimming stripped 2 bases from V and 0 bases from J, with 8 bases between. In germline, CDR1 is GTSNPN, CDR2 SVGIG (reference sequence). The CDR3 sequence is CAWSLGFSYNEQFF. The CDR3 DNA reads as TGTGCCTGGAGTCTGGGGTTCTCCTACAATGAGCAGTTCTTC.

V is TRBV6-4 and J is TRBJ2-7; a weak D match, TRBD1 (5 bases). Germline loops: CDR1 MRHNA, CDR2 SNTAGT. The ends were cut back, 10 bases at V and 0 bases at J, with 16 bases in the middle. The CDR3 covers 14 residues. The CDR3 loop is CAKNTGQGSYEQYF. CDR3 coding DNA: TGTGCCAAAAATACTGGGCAGGGCTCCTACGAGCAGTACTTC.

The chain links TRBV9 to TRBJ2-6; 10 bases map to TRBD1. After removal of 3 bases from V and 4 bases from J, the junction contained 13 bases not matched to a gene. The CDR3 loop spans 19 amino acids. Per germline, CDR1 SGDLS and CDR2 YYNGEE. This CDR3 reads CASSAGTGTGVSGANVLTF. The CDR3, as DNA: TGTGCCAGCAGCGCGGGAACCGGGACAGGGGTTTCCGGGGCCAACGTCCTGACTTTC.

Comment on this clone: This sample also contains other DNA sequences that code for the same CDR3. The rearrangement links TRBV9 to TRBJ1-2, with no clear D. Germline assignment: CDR1 SGDLS and CDR2 YYNGEE. Between the trimmed V and J ends, which lost 0 bases and 1 base, there was a span of 4 bases. This CDR3 has 13 amino acids. The CDR3 nucleotides read TGTGCCAGCAGCGTAGGTCTTAACTATGGCTACACCTTC. Its translation is CASSVGLNYGYTF.

The V call is TRBV5-4, the J call TRBJ1-6, with 7 positions matching TRBD1. The CDR3 length is 15 residues. Germline CDR1 and CDR2: SGHNT and YYREEE (reference sequence). With V trimmed by 0 bases and J by 9 bases, 6 bases remained unmatched. CDR3 bases: TGTGCCAGCAGCTTGGAGGACAGGCGAGCTTCACCCCTCCACTTT. It translates to CASSLEDRRASPLHF.

Of note for this clone: Other DNA sequences of this sample code for an identical CDR3. The chain links TRBV5-4 to TRBJ1-6; 9 bases map to TRBD1. This CDR3 comprises 17 residues. V was clipped by 3 bases and J by 0 bases; unmatched bases: 4. CDR1 is SGHNT, CDR2 YYREEE, per germline (reference sequence). This CDR3 is CASSSGTGSSYNSPLHF. The CDR3 DNA follows: TGTGCCAGCAGCTCGGGGACAGGGAGCTCCTATAATTCACCCCTCCACTTT.